Listed below are T cell receptor beta chains from one sample, sequenced in a study of T cell responses to AZD1222 COVID-19 vaccine. TCRdb keeps only in-frame clones here, not all; method: immunoSEQ multiplex PCR. In the table there are about 140,000 clones, 92% of which are singletons. The sequences come from peripheral blood, collected 28 days after the second AZD1222 dose. Source of these receptors: an adult who received the AZD1222 COVID-19 vaccine. Each CDR3 is given with its conserved first and last residue. A D gene is named only where the DNA matches it firmly. Clone sizes are given selectively: once, few, many, or a class where the clone is expanded.

abundance	d_gene	v_gene	j_gene	CDR3aa	CDR3nt
.	.	TRBV12-3/TRBV12-4	TRBJ1-1	CASSLVRDSEAFF	TGTGCCAGCAGTTTGGTCCGGGATTCTGAAGCTTTCTTT
.	TRBD2	TRBV6-2/TRBV6-3	TRBJ2-5	CASSYLAGGLGQETQYF	TGTGCCAGCAGTTACCTAGCGGGAGGGCTAGGCCAAGAGACCCAGTACTTC
once	TRBD1	TRBV19	TRBJ1-2	CASSRDVTGRVSNYGYTF	TGTGCCAGTAGTAGGGACGTGACAGGGAGAGTCTCTAACTATGGCTACACCTTC
.	.	TRBV4-3	TRBJ2-3	CAKCPGVMVDTQYF	TGCGCCAAATGCCCCGGGGTCATGGTAGATACGCAGTATTTT
.	.	TRBV6-2/TRBV6-3	TRBJ2-1	CASSAQGREGFLNHNEQFF	TGTGCCAGCAGTGCACAGGGGAGGGAGGGCTTTCTCAACCACAATGAGCAGTTCTTC
.	.	TRBV7-2	TRBJ2-7	CASSLLFPQREYF	TGTGCCAGCAGCTTACTATTCCCGCAGAGGGAGTACTTC
.	.	TRBV19	TRBJ2-3	CASSLKTSTDTQYF	TGTGCCAGTAGCCTCAAAACTAGCACAGATACGCAGTATTTT
.	.	TRBV5-3	TRBJ1-5	CARSQRTTILDQPQHF	TGTGCCAGAAGCCAAAGGACCACTATTCTAGATCAGCCCCAGCATTTT
.	.	TRBV7-9	TRBJ2-7	CASASMASFSYEQYF	TGTGCCAGCGCCTCTATGGCCTCCTTCTCGTACGAGCAGTACTTC
.	TRBD1	TRBV27	TRBJ1-5	CASSYYDGTGSQPQHF	TGTGCCAGCAGTTATTATGACGGGACAGGGAGTCAGCCCCAGCATTTT
.	.	TRBV5-1	TRBJ2-7	CASSLSDDYEQYF	TGCGCCAGCAGCCTATCTGATGACTACGAGCAGTACTTC
.	.	TRBV4-3	TRBJ2-3	CASSQDSARALTDTQYF	TGCGCCAGCAGCCAAGATTCAGCCAGGGCGCTCACAGATACGCAGTATTTT
once	.	TRBV7-2	TRBJ2-1	CASSLLGPEDEQFF	TGTGCCAGCAGCTTATTAGGGCCGGAGGATGAGCAGTTCTTC
.	.	TRBV30	TRBJ1-4	CAWSRQLPSVATNEKLFF	TGTGCCTGGAGTAGGCAGCTTCCATCAGTTGCAACTAATGAAAAACTGTTTTTT
.	TRBD2	TRBV29-1	TRBJ2-1	CSVGTLFREVRNEQFF	TGCAGCGTCGGGACTCTTTTTCGGGAGGTCAGGAATGAGCAGTTCTTC
.	.	TRBV13	TRBJ2-1	CASSLTPLRSYNEQFF	TGTGCCAGCAGCTTAACCCCACTACGCTCCTACAATGAGCAGTTCTTC
.	.	TRBV3-1/TRBV3-2	TRBJ1-1	CASSQTFRTLNTEAFF	TGTGCCAGCAGCCAGACTTTCCGTACTTTGAACACTGAAGCTTTCTTT
.	.	TRBV6-1	TRBJ2-3	CASSEARGAAQYF	TGTGCCAGCAGTGAAGCTCGGGGGGCCGCGCAGTATTTT
once	TRBD1	TRBV30	TRBJ2-7	CAWSVRWDSTYEQYF	TGTGCCTGGAGTGTACGATGGGACAGTACCTACGAGCAGTACTTC
.	.	TRBV4-2	TRBJ1-1	CASSQDRGPTEAFF	TGTGCCAGCAGCCAAGACAGAGGGCCCACTGAAGCTTTCTTT
.	TRBD2	TRBV10-2	TRBJ2-7	CASSEGRDVYEQYF	TGCGCCAGCAGTGAAGGGAGGGACGTCTACGAGCAGTACTTC
.	.	TRBV29-1	TRBJ1-2	CSVEGGYGYTF	TGCAGCGTTGAAGGGGGGTATGGCTACACCTTC
.	.	TRBV6-2/TRBV6-3	TRBJ2-7	CASSSLSYEQYF	TGTGCCAGCAGTTCACTCTCCTACGAGCAGTACTTC
.	.	TRBV9	TRBJ1-6	CASSELPDNSPLHF	TGTGCCAGCAGCGAACTTCCAGATAATTCACCCCTCCACTTT
.	.	TRBV11-1	TRBJ2-2	CASSPPSNTGELFF	TGTGCCAGCAGTCCTCCGTCGAACACCGGGGAGCTGTTTTTT
.	.	TRBV28	TRBJ1-1	CASSLPLRGGKAFF	TGTGCCAGCAGTTTACCCTTGAGGGGCGGGAAAGCTTTCTTT
.	.	TRBV7-9	TRBJ1-2	CASSGTETLRDFYGYTF	TGTGCCAGCAGCGGAACCGAGACCCTGAGGGACTTCTATGGCTACACCTTC
.	TRBD1	TRBV27	TRBJ1-5	CASSLGTGPNQPQHF	TGTGCCAGCAGTCTCGGGACAGGCCCCAATCAGCCCCAGCATTTT
once	.	TRBV5-3	TRBJ1-1	CARSPLGTNTEAFF	TGTGCCAGAAGCCCCCTGGGCACGAACACTGAAGCTTTCTTT
.	.	TRBV19	TRBJ1-1	CASSIARAGEAFF	TGTGCCAGTAGTATAGCGAGGGCGGGTGAAGCTTTCTTT
.	TRBD1	TRBV5-6	TRBJ2-7	CASSEAGTEYEQYF	TGTGCCAGCAGCGAGGCCGGGACAGAATACGAGCAGTACTTC
.	.	TRBV11-3	TRBJ2-7	CASSPARGAGEQYF	TGTGCCAGCAGCCCCGCCCGAGGGGCGGGGGAGCAGTACTTC
.	.	TRBV5-1	TRBJ2-4	CASSLPSENIQYF	TGCGCCAGCAGCTTACCGTCAGAAAACATTCAGTACTTC
.	.	TRBV12-3/TRBV12-4	TRBJ1-1	CASSLSAGEAFF	TGTGCCAGCAGTTTGTCGGCGGGTGAAGCTTTCTTT
.	TRBD2	TRBV25-1	TRBJ2-1	CASIQAGGTNEQFF	TGTGCCAGCATCCAGGCGGGAGGGACCAATGAGCAGTTCTTC
.	.	TRBV27	TRBJ1-2	CFMAGYGYTF	TGCTTTATGGCAGGATATGGCTACACCTTC